This T cell receptor beta chain was recorded in a study of T cells in Graves' hyperthyroidism and ophthalmopathy (dated by TCRdb to the late 2010s). Study-wide context: To identify distinguishing TCR V-J signatures, a discovery cohort of 95 to 100 patients was used, comprising 43 with Graves' ophthalmopathy and approximately 58 with stable Graves' hyperthyroidism. Prospective prediction of ophthalmopathy was tested in an independent validation cohort consisting of roughly 19 hyperthyroidism patients and around 16 patients who later progressed to ophthalmopathy. The approximately 100 discovery patients were divided at random into training and test sets in a 7:3 ratio. In addition, the study compared T-cell repertoires in thyroid tissue and in blood from roughly 6 Graves' hyperthyroidism patients. Once sampling was done, hyperthyroidism patients were given methimazole at a starting dose of 30 mg daily, whereas ophthalmopathy patients were given high-dose intravenous methylprednisolone. The paper reports TCR Vbeta CDR3 sequencing of fewer than 150 peripheral blood samples: around 45 ophthalmopathy, over 70 hyperthyroidism and approximately 17 progressor patients.

Amplification of TCR beta CDR3 regions was carried out from RNA transcripts. The TCR CDR3 was subjected to a first round of RT-PCR using the HTBI primer set and the Qiagen OneStep RT-PCR kit. Libraries were constructed in a second round of multiplex PCR, after which size selection and purification were carried out. Sequencing of the libraries was done on an Illumina HiSeq2000 using paired-end 100 bp reads. The study's own analysis went as follows. Raw data were processed with SOAPnuke, discarding reads with adapters, uncalled bases, mean Phred below 15, or no exact constant-primer or identifier match. High-quality paired reads were merged using COPE v1.2.5, and each unique nucleotide sequence was defined as a clonotype. MiTCR v1.1 was used to align the clonotypes against IMGT TRBV, TRBD and TRBJ reference segments. The analysis was restricted to V-J combinations with a frequency above 0.0001, which together covered 99% to 99.2% of the repertoires. The TCS score was defined as the ratio of F50 (clonal expansion) to E x V (chaos), calculated using BLOSUM62-based TCRdist between CDR3 peptides within each V-J. Welch's t-statistics and random forest reduced around 520 V-J features to 13, which were used in a naive Bayes classifier (R e1071). The similarity between thyroid and blood repertoires was quantified using the Morisita-Horn index. The public reads were reprocessed in TCRdb via fastp at Q25 and MiXCR, keeping in-frame beta chains. Rows with a matching CDR3 protein are joined into one entry that keeps the most common DNA and genes. The V and J calls and clone size come from TCRdb's table, not from the authors' own analysis. In this sample the table shows hundreds of thousands of distinct CDR3 sequences, over 40% of which occur a single time. The ten largest account for approximately 6.8% of the sample.

The germline V gene gives CDR1 as SGDLS and CDR2 as YYNGEE. The V end loses 0 bases and the J end loses 7 bases, and a stretch of 13 bases separates them. From the cysteine through the phenylalanine, the CDR3 covers 14 amino acids. The CDR3 DNA has 42 bases and is translated from base 1. Study-wide findings and limitations: Sample size was not statistically predetermined, and blinding of investigators to group allocation was not performed. Most expanded thyroid clonotypes (frequency above 0.001) were also found in blood, which suggests that blood repertoires may mirror thyroid immune responses. During validation, the model predicted progression to ophthalmopathy a median of approximately 6 months ahead of onset, with more than 60% sensitivity and roughly 72% specificity. A model built on a 13 V-J signature distinguished ophthalmopathy from stable hyperthyroidism, reaching roughly 88% sensitivity and around 81% specificity in cross-validation and 80%/75% in testing.

Exclusion was applied to patients with uncontrolled infections, other autoimmune diseases, pregnancy or lactation. Diagnoses relied on clinical symptoms, serum thyroxine and TRAb, thyroid ultrasound and orbital computed tomography. Total RNA was extracted with Trizol reagent, and quality was checked on an Agilent 2100 Bioanalyzer. This clonotype has only a few counts. The antigen it recognizes is unknown. One base away there is no much larger clone; base qualities are not given. The V and J segments used are TRBV9 and TRBJ1-2; 6 matching bases give a weak D call of TRBD1. Sequenced input: peripheral blood or thyroid tissue (not recorded which). The origin of this receptor is an adult man with Graves' disease, either hyperthyroidism or ophthalmopathy (not recorded which). Here is the DNA: TGTGCCAGCAGCGTAGAACAGGGAGTAGGTGGCTACACCTTC. This encodes CASSVEQGVGGYTF.